The source of this T cell receptor (beta chain) is a study of T-cell memory formation after mild COVID-19. Study-wide points: Chiefly within CM and EM were the contracting CD4+ clones; CD8+ ones were within EMRA.

The length of the CDR3 is 15 residues. Trimming shortened V by 8 bases and J by 3 bases, and 16 bases separated the two germline ends. Employing constant-segment primers, 5'RACE generated TCR alpha and TCR beta cDNA libraries bearing sample barcodes and UMIs. One entry per CDR3 protein results from TCRdb running MiXCR on the 5' RACE reads. Altogether 200,000 or so distinct CDR3 sequences are present, 9.5% being singletons, with the ten largest covering 3% to 4%. Comments on this clonotype: What it binds is unknown.

The V gene is TRBV12-3 or TRBV12-4, the J gene TRBJ1-4; D is ambiguous. The receptor was derived from a man younger than 35 who had mild COVID-19 (a few samples of this study predate the infection). Cell type and time point are not known. The material sequenced was PBMCs or a T cell subset sorted from them (not recorded which). CDR3 in DNA: TGTGCCAGCGGGCCCGAAAGGCCGTCTAATGAAAAACTGTTTTTT. Its translation: CASGPERPSNEKLFF.